These 30 T cell receptor beta chains came from one sample sequenced in a study of OX40 agonist ivuxolimab in advanced cancers. TCRdb's copy holds only in-frame clones and misses some; the assay was immunoSEQ multiplex PCR. The sample includes fewer than 45,000 clones, about four fifths seen only once; the top ten take roughly a fifth. Sequences were derived from CD4+ or CD8+ T cells sorted from blood, sampled in a trial of the OX40 agonist ivuxolimab. Every receptor here comes from an adult with an advanced solid tumor such as melanoma, head and neck, liver or kidney cancer.

The chain links TRBV6-1 to TRBJ2-2; a weak D match, TRBD1 (7 bases). The CDR3 has 13 residues. CDR1 is MNHNS and CDR2 is SASEGT in the germline V gene. Trimming took off 7 bases at V and 8 bases at J, with 14 bases between the two ends. CDR3 bases: TGTGCCAGCACTTCGACAGGGAGGGGGGAGCTGTTTTTT. Translation gives CASTSTGRGELFF.

As concerns this clone: The same CDR3 is also encoded by other DNA sequences in this sample. V is TRBV6-1 and J is TRBJ1-2, with TRBD1 matching 8 bases. Germline V CDR1 and CDR2: MNHNS, SASEGT. V shed 2 bases and J 8 bases; nucleotides not matched to a gene: 7. The CDR3 consists of 14 residues. CDR3 sequence reads: CASSEPGQGGGYTF. The CDR3 coding sequence is TGTGCCAGCAGTGAACCCGGACAGGGAGGAGGCTACACCTTC.

The gene calls are TRBV6-4 and TRBJ1-5; D not certain. The CDR3 has 17 amino acids. The V end lost 2 bases, the J end lost 0 bases, and 14 bases lay between the germline ends. Germline CDR1 reads MRHNA; CDR2 reads SNTAGT. The CDR3 loop is CASSDPYLELSNQPQHF. CDR3 in DNA: TGTGCCAGCAGTGACCCGTACCTGGAGCTTAGCAATCAGCCCCAGCATTTT.

This rearrangement joins TRBV6-1 to TRBJ1-2; the match to TRBD1 covers 10 bases. CDR1 is MNHNS, CDR2 SASEGT, per germline. V shed 7 bases and J 2 bases; nucleotides not matched to a gene: 4. This CDR3 is 14 amino acids long. The CDR3 DNA follows: TGTGCCAGCATCCGGACAGGGGGGAACTATGGCTACACCTTC. It codes for CASIRTGGNYGYTF.

The gene calls are TRBV7-9 and TRBJ1-5; tentatively, D is TRBD1 (5 bases). Germline V gives CDR1 SEHNR, CDR2 FQNEAQ (reference sequence). This CDR3 region has 14 residues. V dropped 5 bases and J dropped 3 bases, with 11 bases sitting between them. The CDR3 region has the DNA TGTGCCAGCAGCGACGGGGCTATCAATCAGCCCCAGCATTTT. Its protein is CASSDGAINQPQHF.

The chain recombines TRBV5-5 with TRBJ1-2; the D is unclear. The CDR3 loop spans 15 amino acids. Germline-derived CDR1 and CDR2 are SGHKS and YYEKEE (reference sequence). V lost 2 bases and J lost 3, with 14 bases in between. The CDR3 region is CASSLRGVGDYGYTF. The DNA of the CDR3 is TGTGCCAGCAGCTTACGTGGGGTTGGAGACTATGGCTACACCTTC. The whole variable domain, filled in from reference TRBV5-5 and TRBJ1-2, reads DAGVTQSPTHLIKTRGQQVTLRCSPISGHKSVSWYQQVLGQGPQFIFQYYEKEERGRGNFPDRFSARQFPNYSSELNVNALLLGDSALYLCASSLRGVGDYGYTFGSGTRLTVV.

The chain joins TRBV7-2 to TRBJ1-1; D is unclear. The CDR3 is 14 amino acids. Trimming pared 5 bases from V and 1 base from J, leaving 11 bases between. The germline CDR1 and CDR2 sequences are SGHTA and FQGNSA. The CDR3 coding sequence is TGTGCCAGCAGCCGCCATGCGGCGAACACTGAAGCTTTCTTT. Its protein is CASSRHAANTEAFF.

This clone was recorded once. The rearrangement links TRBV6-4 to TRBJ2-7, with D unclear. This CDR3 contains 13 residues. V was pared by 9 bases and J by 2 bases, with 14 bases between. Germline CDR1 is MRHNA and CDR2 is SNTAGT. The DNA of the CDR3 is TGTGCCAGAATCTTTGTGAGCCCCTACGAGCAGTACGTC. This encodes CARIFVSPYEQYV.

The CDR3 region is CASRSGSTQETQYF. The DNA of the CDR3 is TGCGCCAGCAGGTCCGGGAGTACCCAAGAGACCCAGTACTTC. The chain employs TRBV5-1 and TRBJ2-5, with a possible D match to TRBD2 (6 bases). The CDR3 sequence is 14 residues long. V lost 5 bases, J lost 1 base, and 12 bases lay in between. The germline gives CDR1 SGHRS, CDR2 YFSETQ.

The table lists this clone with a count of one. The chain links TRBV10-2 to TRBJ2-3; 9 bases align to TRBD2. The CDR3 extends over 15 amino acids. Germline V lookup: CDR1 WSHSY, CDR2 SAAADI. The J segment lost 2 bases and the V segment lost 5 bases, leaving 5 bases of the junction unmatched. The DNA of the CDR3 is TGCGCCAGCAGTCTGCTAGCGGGGTCCACAGATACGCAGTATTTT. Translation: CASSLLAGSTDTQYF.

A single count supports this clone. V gene TRBV7-1 combines with J gene TRBJ1-5; D is uncertain. TRBV7-1 is an open reading frame, and its role is uncertain. CDR3 length: 13 residues. V was trimmed by 4 bases and J by 5 bases, leaving 9 bases between them. CDR3 region: CASSLVGYQPQHF. CDR3 nucleotide sequence: TGTGCCAGCAGCTTAGTCGGTTATCAGCCCCAGCATTTT.

The chain joins TRBV21-1 to TRBJ1-1. TRBV21-1 is a listed pseudogene. The CDR3 is 15 residues long. In nucleotides, the CDR3 is TGTGCCAGCCTTCTGGCGGATCCTATGAACACTGAAGCTTTCTTT. It encodes CASLLADPMNTEAFF.

On this clone: The junction differs from germline at one of its ends, possibly a read error. The chain links TRBV5-1 to TRBJ1-1; weak D call: TRBD1 (5 bases). CDR3 size: 15 residues. Looked up from germline, CDR1 is SGHRS and CDR2 is YFSETQ. DNA for the CDR3: TGCGCCAGCGAGGAGGGGCGGACCTTGAATACTGAAGCTTTCTTT. Translating gives CASEEGRTLNTEAFF.

The gene calls are TRBV10-1 and TRBJ2-5; TRBD2 aligns across 11 bases. V gave up 6 bases and J gave up 3 bases; unmatched junction bases: 3. CDR3 length equals 14 residues. The germline CDR1 and CDR2 sequences are WNHNN and SYGVQD (reference sequence). The CDR3, as DNA: TGCGCCAGCAGCCAGGGACTAGCGGAAGAGACCCAGTACTTC. Translated, it gives CASSQGLAEETQYF.

The V call is TRBV7-9, the J call TRBJ1-3; no firm D call. V lost 4 bases and J 0 bases, leaving 7 bases between the germline ends. Germline CDR1 reads SEHNR; CDR2 reads FQNEAQ (reference sequence). The CDR3 runs 14 residues. The CDR3 sequence is CASSSLYSGNTIYF. The DNA for the CDR3 is TGTGCCAGCAGCTCACTATACTCTGGAAACACCATATATTTT. Using reference TRBV7-9 and TRBJ1-3 for the parts outside the CDR3, the full variable domain is DTGVSQNPRHKITKRGQNVTFRCDPISEHNRLYWYRQTLGQGPEFLTYFQNEAQLEKSRLLSDRFSAERPKGSFSTLEIQRTEQGDSAMYLCASSSLYSGNTIYFGEGSWLTVV.

J is TRBJ1-4 and V is TRBV6-1, with D hard to call. This CDR3 region has 11 residues. Looked up from germline, CDR1 is MNHNS and CDR2 is SASEGT. V was cut by 8 bases and J by 14 bases, with 15 bases left in between. This CDR3 reads CASGLMKRLFF. The CDR3 DNA reads as TGTGCCAGCGGCCTAATGAAAAGGCTGTTTTTT.

The V and J genes are TRBV6-5 and TRBJ2-3; D could derive from TRBD1 or TRBD2 (5 bases each). The CDR3 contains 15 residues. With 6 bases removed from V and 2 bases from J, the gap between germline ends came to 15 bases. Germline V gives CDR1 MNHEY, CDR2 SVGAGI. The CDR3 reads CASRQDWANTDTQYF. The CDR3 DNA is TGTGCCAGCAGACAGGACTGGGCTAACACAGATACGCAGTATTTT.

The chain is built from TRBV9 and TRBJ1-1, with TRBD1 as a possible D gene (6 bases). The germline V gene encodes CDR1 SGDLS and CDR2 YYNGEE. This CDR3 has 15 residues. V lost 2 bases and J 7 bases, leaving 18 bases between the germline ends. The chain's CDR3 is CASSVPQGDQSEAFF. CDR3 coding DNA: TGTGCCAGCAGCGTTCCACAGGGTGACCAGAGTGAAGCTTTCTTT.

The chain has TRBV28 and TRBJ1-1; no clear D. The germline V gene encodes CDR1 MDHEN and CDR2 SYDVKM. Trimming removed 5 bases at V and 1 base at J, with 14 bases between. This CDR3 region has 15 residues. CDR3 DNA sequence: TGTGCCAGCAGTCTATTCAGGATTCAGAACACTGAAGCTTTCTTT. Its translation is CASSLFRIQNTEAFF.

V is TRBV12-5 and J is TRBJ1-1, with D maybe TRBD1 (5 bases). Trimming pared 0 bases from V and 1 base from J, leaving 9 bases between. The CDR3 contains 15 residues. Germline V gene sequence: CDR1 LGHNT, CDR2 FRNRAP. CDR3 in amino acids: CASGLVQGGNTEAFF. Written as DNA, the CDR3 is TGTGCTAGTGGTTTGGTTCAGGGCGGGAACACTGAAGCTTTCTTT.

The CDR3 DNA reads as TGTGCCAGCGAGCTGGGGGCGAACACCGGGGAGCTGTTTTTT. Translating it yields CASELGANTGELFF. The V gene is TRBV2, the J gene TRBJ2-2; D possibly matches TRBD1 or TRBD2 (5 bases each). Germline values: CDR1 SNHLY, CDR2 FYNNEI. Deletions cut 8 bases from V and 0 bases from J, with 10 bases between. There are 14 residues in the CDR3.

This chain uses TRBV30 with TRBJ1-5, with D perhaps TRBD1 (5 bases). The CDR3 has 14 residues. The V end was cut by 3 bases, the J end by 4 bases, with 13 bases between. Germline assignment: CDR1 GTSNPN and CDR2 SVGIG (reference sequence). CDR3 bases: TGTGCCTGGAGGTCCCCAGGGAATAATCAGCCCCAGCATTTT. This encodes CAWRSPGNNQPQHF.

The chain combines TRBV6-1 with TRBJ2-1; 8 bases align to TRBD2. Germline loops: CDR1 MNHNS, CDR2 SASEGT. The V segment lost 3 bases and the J segment 7 bases; nucleotides outside the gene matches: 11. CDR3 size: 16 residues. CDR3 in DNA: TGTGCCAGCAGTGACTTTTCCCGGGGGGGCGGGAATGAGCAGTTCTTC. Translating it yields CASSDFSRGGGNEQFF.

V and J are TRBV2 and TRBJ2-1; D gene ambiguous. This CDR3 has 14 residues. V was clipped by 6 bases and J by 7 bases, with 16 bases between them. The V gene's germline CDR1 is SNHLY and CDR2 FYNNEI. The CDR3 DNA reads TGTGCCAGCAGGACGAATGGTCTGTCGAATGAGCAGTTCTTC. Translation gives CASRTNGLSNEQFF.

The chain is built from TRBV5-1 and TRBJ1-4, with D maybe TRBD1 (5 bases). Germline lookup yields CDR1 SGHRS and CDR2 YFSETQ. Trimming removed 4 bases at V and 5 bases at J, with 18 bases between. The CDR3 totals 16 residues. CDR3 sequence (DNA): TGCGCCAGCAGCCCCCGGGGCAGCCCAGTAAATGAAAAACTGTTTTTT. This codes for CASSPRGSPVNEKLFF.

J is TRBJ1-1 and V is TRBV4-2; tentatively, D is TRBD1 (5 bases). Trimming took 1 base from V and 1 from J, leaving 13 bases between them. This CDR3 has 16 amino acids. CDR1 is LGHNA and CDR2 is YNFKEQ in the germline V gene. The CDR3 reads CASSQVQGRGNTEAFF. The CDR3 nucleotides read TGTGCCAGCAGCCAAGTCCAGGGACGGGGGAACACTGAAGCTTTCTTT.

The chain uses TRBV30 and TRBJ1-6; 9 positions agree with TRBD1. The CDR3 runs 13 residues. The V gene end was trimmed by 5 bases and the J gene end by 10 bases; junction bases not matched to a gene: 6. Per the germline V gene, CDR1 is GTSNPN and CDR2 is SVGIG (reference sequence). The DNA of the CDR3 is TGTGCCTGGCGGACAGGGGACGTGTCACCCCTCCACTTT. It translates to CAWRTGDVSPLHF.

The CDR3 region is CASRLGSGGHTDTQYF. DNA of the CDR3: TGTGCCAGCAGGCTGGGGTCGGGGGGACACACAGATACGCAGTATTTT. V usage is TRBV5-6 and J usage is TRBJ2-3; D may be TRBD2 (7 bases). V lost 5 bases, J lost 2 bases, and 18 bases lay in between. Germline-derived CDR1 and CDR2 are SGHDT and YYEEEE. There are 16 residues in the CDR3. The variable domain in full, with the rest retrieved from reference TRBV5-6 and TRBJ2-3, is DAGVTQSPTHLIKTRGQQVTLRCSPKSGHDTVSWYQQALGQGPQFIFQYYEEEERQRGNFPDRFSGHQFPNYSSELNVNALLLGDSALYLCASRLGSGGHTDTQYFGPGTRLTVL.

The chain has TRBV28 and TRBJ2-7; the match to TRBD1 covers 7 bases. Germline assignment: CDR1 MDHEN and CDR2 SYDVKM. The CDR3 covers 13 residues. With 5 bases clipped from V and 8 bases from J, the junction kept 9 bases outside the gene matches. DNA of the CDR3: TGTGCCAGCAGTCCGGGACAGAGACCACAGCAGTACTTC. Amino acid sequence: CASSPGQRPQQYF.

This chain uses TRBV21-1 with TRBJ1-5. TRBV21-1 is a documented pseudogene. The CDR3 consists of 15 residues. The chain's CDR3 is CASSKRGGFGQPQHF. DNA for the CDR3: TGTGCCAGCAGCAAAAGGGGCGGGTTTGGTCAGCCCCAGCATTTT.